This TCR beta chain is from a study of cytomegalovirus exposure and HLA in healthy donors. Details on this clone: The antigen remains undetermined.

Sequencing used immunoSEQ multiplex PCR; TCRdb keeps in-frame clones, though not all of them. The sample records approximately 82,000 clones, just under 95% being singletons. The CDR3 extends over 13 amino acids. Trimming pared 0 bases from V and 6 bases from J, leaving 8 bases between. CDR1 LNHNV and CDR2 YYDKDF come from the germline V gene (reference sequence). Points from the study as a whole: Cytomegalovirus status was reportedly diagnosed by the classifier with high sensitivity and specificity. Researchers counted 164 TCR beta chains as cytomegalovirus-associated. Rarity held for most TCR sequences, but there were some public TCRs that occurred in many donors.

Separate from the roughly 630-subject first cohort was the approximately 130-subject validation cohort, to which the donors belonged. This rearrangement joins TRBV15 to TRBJ1-1; the D gene is possibly TRBD1 (6 bases). Sequencing used PBMCs. This clonotype originated in a young man in good health and CMV-seronegative. CDR3 residues: CATSREQGSEAFF. Written as DNA, the CDR3 is TGTGCCACCAGCAGAGAACAGGGTTCTGAAGCTTTCTTT. The full variable domain, its missing parts supplied by reference TRBV15 and TRBJ1-1, is DAMVIQNPRYQVTQFGKPVTLSCSQTLNHNVMYWYQQKSSQAPKLLFHYYDKDFNNEADTPDNFQSRRPNTSFCFLDIRSPGLGDTAMYLCATSREQGSEAFFGQGTRLTVV.